This TCR beta chain was captured in a study of cytomegalovirus exposure and HLA in healthy donors. Study-level results: Later on, an analysis found that several of the most significant clusters appeared to be linked to common viral pathogens, which included parvovirus B19. In a later analysis, more than 15,000 TCR beta sequences were associated with HLA alleles at 0.05 false discovery rate.

A remark on this clone: Its antigen is unidentified.

The CDR3 is 15 amino acids. Germline V gene sequence: CDR1 LNHNV, CDR2 YYDKDF (reference sequence). Trimming removed 2 bases at V and 0 bases at J, with 10 bases between. This PCR relied on a set of 60 Vbeta primers and 13 Jbeta primers. The data were produced by immunoSEQ multiplex PCR, yet TCRdb's version contains in-frame clones alone and is incomplete. The repertoire holds about 120,000 clones, with roughly 80% as singletons. This chain connects TRBV15 to TRBJ1-1; D unclear. Sequencing input: PBMCs. This TCR derives from a man in his late teens or twenties in good health and CMV-seropositive. In nucleotides, the CDR3 is TGTGCCACCAGCAGATCTTCCAGTGTGAACACTGAAGCTTTCTTT. Amino acid sequence: CATSRSSSVNTEAFF. The full variable domain, completed using reference TRBV15 and TRBJ1-1, is DAMVIQNPRYQVTQFGKPVTLSCSQTLNHNVMYWYQQKSSQAPKLLFHYYDKDFNNEADTPDNFQSRRPNTSFCFLDIRSPGLGDTAMYLCATSRSSSVNTEAFFGQGTRLTVV.